This T cell receptor (beta chain) stems from a study of cytomegalovirus exposure and HLA in healthy donors. Study observations and caveats: HLA alleles were associated with 17,000 or so TCR beta sequences in a later analysis at 0.05 false discovery rate.

Both 60 Vbeta primers and 13 Jbeta primers went into the PCR. Profiling relied on immunoSEQ multiplex PCR, and the TCRdb table lists in-frame clones only, not all of them. The sample consists of 150,000 to 200,000 clones, about four fifths of them appearing once. The CDR3 has 14 residues. Between the trimmed V and J ends, which lost 2 bases and 1 base, there was a span of 9 bases. Germline-derived CDR1 and CDR2 are SGHDT and YYEEEE. Worth noting for this clone: The target antigen is unknown.

This TCR derives from a woman aged 45-65 years in good health and CMV-seronegative. The chain combines TRBV5-6 with TRBJ1-1, with a tentative D call TRBD1 (5 bases). The sample taken for sequencing was PBMCs. The CDR3 coding sequence is TGTGCCAGCAGCTTCAGGGCGAGGAACACTGAAGCTTTCTTT. Translated: CASSFRARNTEAFF.